One and the same sample provided the 6 T cell receptor beta chains below, sequenced in a study of regulatory T cells in long-lasting Graves disease. In building TCR beta libraries, iRepertoire HTBI primers were used together with Arm-PCR of CDR3 regions. Using its own MiXCR run on the multiplex PCR reads, TCRdb lists one record per CDR3 protein. Here the sample spans under 500,000 distinct CDR3 sequences, roughly 20% being singletons. Time point defined: persistent/refractory GD, antithyroid drugs over 5 years with positive TRAb. Scientists built the TCR library using RNA that was extracted from PBMCs. Sequenced here: peripheral blood mononuclear cells (PBMCs), sampled when the disease was refractory, from a patient treated with antithyroid drugs. These receptor sequences come from a female donor with Graves disease.

This chain uses TRBV28 with TRBJ1-5; tentative D call: TRBD1 (6 bases). Trimming took off 6 bases at V and 5 bases at J, with 17 bases between the two ends. Germline V CDR1 and CDR2: MDHEN, SYDVKM. The CDR3 has 15 residues. The CDR3 sequence is CASRLEWGQYQPQHF. The CDR3 coding sequence is TGTGCCAGCAGATTAGAGTGGGGGCAGTATCAGCCCCAGCATTTT.

V gene TRBV11-2 combines with J gene TRBJ2-2; perhaps TRBD1 as D (5 bases). Trimming took 6 bases from V and 1 from J, leaving 9 bases between them. CDR1 SGHAT and CDR2 FQNNGV come from the germline V gene. This CDR3 is 14 amino acids long. The CDR3 DNA sequence: TGTGCCAGCAGGGGGCACCAGAACACCGGGGAGCTGTTTTTT. Amino acids: CASRGHQNTGELFF.

The table lists this clonotype with a few counts. The chain has TRBV19 and TRBJ1-5; D possibly corresponds to TRBD1 (6 bases). The V end was cut by 8 bases, the J end by 0 bases, with 14 bases between. CDR3 length equals 15 residues. Germline assignment: CDR1 LNHDA and CDR2 SQIVND (reference sequence). The DNA of the CDR3 is TGTGCCAGTGTCACCGGGACATCTAGCAATCAGCCCCAGCATTTT. This codes for CASVTGTSSNQPQHF.

This clonotype was detected ten times or more. The gene calls are TRBV5-1 and TRBJ1-1; perhaps TRBD1 as D (6 bases). The CDR3 length is 16 residues. Deletions cut 4 bases from V and 2 bases from J, with 18 bases between. CDR1 and CDR2 from the germline V gene are SGHRS and YFSETQ. In DNA, the CDR3 is TGCGCCAGCAGCATGCGAGGGGGGGGATATAACACTGAAGCTTTCTTT. Translation: CASSMRGGGYNTEAFF.

This clonotype appeared many times. The rearrangement uses TRBV6-1 and TRBJ2-7; 14 nucleotides match TRBD2. Germline CDR1 is MNHNS and CDR2 is SASEGT. This CDR3 comprises 15 residues. The V and J ends lost 7 bases and 7 bases, in that order; junction bases with no gene match: 9. The CDR3 nucleotides are TGTGCCAGCAAGGGGACTAGCGGGAGTTTCGTAGAGCAGTACTTC. Protein sequence: CASKGTSGSFVEQYF.

The table lists this clonotype with many counts. The rearrangement links TRBV28 to TRBJ1-5; no reliable D call. The germline gives CDR1 MDHEN, CDR2 SYDVKM. The germline V and J ends were trimmed by 9 bases and 4 bases, with 16 bases remaining between them. This CDR3 has 14 amino acids. Written as DNA, the CDR3 is TGTGCCAGTCTTCAAAGGGCTTGGAATCAGCCCCAGCATTTT. It translates to CASLQRAWNQPQHF.